These 23 T cell receptor beta chains share one sample of origin, sequenced in a study of blood T cell repertoires in COVID-19 (TCRdb year 2020). Library method: the immunoSEQ multiplex PCR assay. TCRdb mirrors the immuneACCESS table, restricted to in-frame sequences. Some clones are absent from its copies; in checked studies, under half trace to an unresolved V gene, and the reason for the others is unknown. The sample data list hundreds of thousands of clones, and roughly 87% of these were observed just once. The top ten clonotypes cover roughly 6% of the sample. Sequencing input: PBMCs or T cells enriched from blood (not recorded which). All receptors derive from a woman aged 30 to 39 with acute COVID-19.

This clone was seen more than once but under ten times. The V and J genes are TRBV18 and TRBJ2-1; 8 nucleotides agree with TRBD2. The V and J ends lost 3 bases and 6 bases, in that order; junction bases with no gene match: 10. This CDR3 is built from 16 residues. Per germline, CDR1 KGHSH and CDR2 LQKENI. The CDR3 nucleotides are TGTGCCAGCTCACCGACTGAGGCCCGGGGGGGCAATGAGCAGTTCTTC. Translating gives CASSPTEARGGNEQFF.

The gene calls are TRBV11-2 and TRBJ2-1, with D perhaps matching TRBD2 (5 bases). Germline CDR1 is SGHAT and CDR2 is FQNNGV. The V gene lost 6 bases and the J gene lost 8 bases, with 26 bases spanning the gap. The CDR3 runs to 17 residues. The CDR3 region is CASRRKGAYSPIDEQFF. As DNA, the CDR3 is TGTGCCAGCAGGAGGAAGGGAGCCTATTCCCCCATCGATGAGCAGTTCTTC. Full variable domain (outside the CDR3, taken from reference TRBV11-2 and TRBJ2-1): EAGVAQSPRYKIIEKRQSVAFWCNPISGHATLYWYQQILGQGPKLLIQFQNNGVVDDSQLPKDRFSAERLKGVDSTLKIQPAKLEDSAVYLCASRRKGAYSPIDEQFFGPGTRLTVL.

The V gene is TRBV9, the J gene TRBJ1-1; D is ambiguous. Germline-derived CDR1 and CDR2 are SGDLS and YYNGEE. The V and J ends lost 0 bases and 6 bases respectively, with 12 bases between them. The CDR3 covers 14 residues. DNA of the CDR3: TGTGCCAGCAGCGTAGCTACCGGTTCGGCTGAAGCTTTCTTT. Translated, it gives CASSVATGSAEAFF. The whole variable domain, remainder taken from reference TRBV9 and TRBJ1-1, is DSGVTQTPKHLITATGQRVTLRCSPRSGDLSVYWYQQSLDQGLQFLIQYYNGEERAKGNILERFSAQQFPDLHSELNLSSLELGDSALYFCASSVATGSAEAFFGQGTRLTVV.

V is TRBV28 and J is TRBJ1-1, with no clear D. The V end lost 3 bases, the J end lost 8 bases, and 7 bases lay between the germline ends. The CDR3 runs to 11 residues. Per germline, CDR1 MDHEN and CDR2 SYDVKM. The CDR3 protein is CASSFTREAFF. For the CDR3, the DNA is TGTGCCAGCAGTTTTACTAGAGAAGCTTTCTTT.

The chain combines TRBV5-1 with TRBJ2-1, with no clear D. Germline CDR1 is SGHRS and CDR2 is YFSETQ. The CDR3 sequence is 12 residues long. V was shortened by 0 bases and J by 5 bases, with 3 bases between the two germline ends. CDR3 bases: TGCGCCAGCAGCTTGGAGCACAATGAGCAGTTCTTC. Amino acid sequence: CASSLEHNEQFF. The entire variable domain, with the rest obtained from reference TRBV5-1 and TRBJ2-1, is as follows: KAGVTQTPRYLIKTRGQQVTLSCSPISGHRSVSWYQQTPGQGLQFLFEYFSETQRNKGNFPGRFSGRQFSNSRSEMNVSTLELGDSALYLCASSLEHNEQFFGPGTRLTVL.

The chain combines TRBV29-1 with TRBJ1-4, with D maybe TRBD1 (6 bases). Germline V gives CDR1 SQVTM, CDR2 ANQGSEA. V dropped 7 bases and J dropped 8 bases, with 17 bases sitting between them. The CDR3 has 13 residues. Here the CDR3 DNA reads TGCAGCGCCGGGACACCGGTTAGCGAAAAACTGTTTTTT. It specifies CSAGTPVSEKLFF.

The CDR3 sequence is CASSYGQGGNYGYTF. The CDR3 region has the DNA TGTGCCAGCAGTTACGGACAGGGGGGTAACTATGGCTACACCTTC. This chain links TRBV6-5 with TRBJ1-2, with 10 bases fitting TRBD1. After removal of 2 bases from V and 1 base from J, the junction contained 1 base not matched to a gene. CDR3 length: 15 amino acids. Germline CDR1 is MNHEY and CDR2 is SVGAGI.

This chain uses TRBV4-3 with TRBJ2-3, with D perhaps TRBD1 (6 bases). The germline CDR1 and CDR2 sequences are LGHNA and YSLEER. The CDR3 contains 16 residues. Trimming shortened V by 1 base and J by 1 base, and 12 bases separated the two germline ends. The CDR3 sequence: CASSQVIAGGTDTQYF. In DNA, the CDR3 is TGCGCCAGCAGCCAAGTGATAGCAGGGGGCACAGATACGCAGTATTTT.

The J gene is TRBJ2-1, the V gene TRBV5-4; 12 nucleotides agree with TRBD2. From germline, CDR1 is SGHNT and CDR2 YYREEE (reference sequence). The trim removed 2 bases at V and 8 bases at J, leaving 8 bases unmatched. The CDR3 has 16 amino acids. In nucleotides, the CDR3 is TGTGCCAGCAGCTTCCCTAGCGGGGGGGCCTCAGATGAGCAGTTCTTC. Translating it yields CASSFPSGGASDEQFF.

The rearrangement uses TRBV29-1 and TRBJ2-7; 10 bases fit TRBD1. The CDR3 covers 17 residues. Germline values: CDR1 SQVTM, CDR2 ANQGSEA. With V trimmed by 3 bases and J by 0 bases, 11 bases remained unmatched. The CDR3 loop is CSVEGTGAGLSSYEQYF. The CDR3 region has the DNA TGCAGCGTTGAGGGGACAGGGGCCGGCCTCTCCTCCTACGAGCAGTACTTC.

The chain combines TRBV28 with TRBJ1-1; possibly TRBD1 for D (6 bases). V was trimmed by 5 bases and J by 0 bases, leaving 13 bases between them. This CDR3 region has 15 residues. Germline V gene sequence: CDR1 MDHEN, CDR2 SYDVKM. CDR3 nucleotide sequence: TGTGCCAGCAGTCCAGTGGACAGATTGAACACTGAAGCTTTCTTT. It translates to CASSPVDRLNTEAFF. The full variable domain, rest sourced from reference TRBV28 and TRBJ1-1, is DVKVTQSSRYLVKRTGEKVFLECVQDMDHENMFWYRQDPGLGLRLIYFSYDVKMKEKGDIPEGYSVSREKKERFSLILESASTNQTSMYLCASSPVDRLNTEAFFGQGTRLTVV.

This chain connects TRBV28 to TRBJ1-4, with D possibly matching TRBD1 (5 bases). This CDR3 contains 15 residues. Per germline, CDR1 MDHEN and CDR2 SYDVKM. The ends were cut back, 6 bases at V and 0 bases at J, with 11 bases in the middle. CDR3 amino acids: CASRAGTTTNEKLFF. In nucleotides, the CDR3 is TGTGCCAGCAGAGCAGGGACTACAACTAATGAAAAACTGTTTTTT.

The chain carries TRBV18 and TRBJ1-1; D not certain. This CDR3 has 17 amino acids. The germline V gene encodes CDR1 KGHSH and CDR2 LQKENI. Trimming took 0 bases from V and 0 from J, leaving 14 bases between them. CDR3 in DNA: TGTGCCAGCTCACCACCTACCAGTGGCGGAGTGAACACTGAAGCTTTCTTT. It codes for CASSPPTSGGVNTEAFF.

The chain carries TRBV4-3 and TRBJ2-4, with 8 bases that match TRBD1. In germline, CDR1 is LGHNA, CDR2 YSLEER. The CDR3 is 15 amino acids. Trimming took 3 bases from V and 2 from J; bases not matched to a gene: 3. CDR3 residues: CASSQNRGTKNIQYF. In DNA form, the CDR3 reads TGCGCCAGCAGCCAGAACAGGGGGACCAAAAACATTCAGTACTTC.

V is TRBV19 and J is TRBJ1-5; 9 bases align to TRBD1. V trimming: 3 bases; J trimming: 0 bases; junction bases outside the gene matches: 3. The CDR3 totals 16 residues. Germline V gene lookup returns CDR1 LNHDA and CDR2 SQIVND (reference sequence). The CDR3 nucleotides are TGTGCCAGTAGTATGGGGACAGGGAATAGCAATCAGCCCCAGCATTTT. Translation gives CASSMGTGNSNQPQHF. The whole variable domain, filled in from reference TRBV19 and TRBJ1-5, reads DGGITQSPKYLFRKEGQNVTLSCEQNLNHDAMYWYRQDPGQGLRLIYYSQIVNDFQKGDIAEGYSVSREKKESFPLTVTSAQKNPTAFYLCASSMGTGNSNQPQHFGDGTRLSIL.

V is TRBV9 and J is TRBJ2-7; perhaps TRBD2 as D (5 bases). The CDR3 spans 13 residues. The V end lost 0 bases, the J end lost 7 bases, and 11 bases lay between the germline ends. The germline gives CDR1 SGDLS, CDR2 YYNGEE. The CDR3 loop is CASSVVSGSEQYF. CDR3 nucleotides: TGTGCCAGCAGCGTAGTTTCGGGAAGTGAGCAGTACTTC.

This clone was seen once. CDR3 in amino acids: CASSDWAGDKGTQYF. In DNA form, the CDR3 reads TGTGCCAGCAGTGATTGGGCAGGGGATAAAGGTACGCAGTATTTT. This chain connects TRBV2 to TRBJ2-3, with D perhaps matching TRBD1 (6 bases). CDR3 size: 15 residues. Germline values: CDR1 SNHLY, CDR2 FYNNEI. The V end was cut by 3 bases, the J end by 8 bases, with 18 bases between.

The chain employs TRBV5-1 and TRBJ2-7; a weak D match, TRBD1 (6 bases). Trimming took 2 bases from V and 4 from J, leaving 10 bases between them. CDR1 SGHRS and CDR2 YFSETQ come from the germline V gene. The CDR3 has 13 residues. The CDR3 coding sequence is TGCGCCAGCAGCTTCGCAGGGGCTTACGAGCAGTACTTC. Residues: CASSFAGAYEQYF.

This clone is a singleton in its sample. The chain's CDR3 is CAWSVIHPVTNSPLHF. In DNA form, the CDR3 reads TGTGCCTGGAGTGTAATCCATCCGGTAACTAATTCACCCCTCCACTTT. The chain has TRBV30 and TRBJ1-6; D uncertain. The CDR3 extends over 16 amino acids. Germline CDR1 reads GTSNPN; CDR2 reads SVGIG (reference sequence). The V and J ends lost 0 bases and 6 bases respectively, with 15 bases between them.

In DNA form, the CDR3 reads TGTGCCAGCGAAAAAGCCGTATTCGGCTACACCTTC. Encoded protein: CASEKAVFGYTF. The V and J genes are TRBV2 and TRBJ1-2, with D unclear. Germline V lookup: CDR1 SNHLY, CDR2 FYNNEI. The CDR3 length is 12 residues. The germline V and J ends were trimmed by 8 bases and 8 bases, with 15 bases remaining between them.

This chain uses TRBV12-5 with TRBJ1-5; D is uncertain. The CDR3 has 13 amino acids. The V end lost 1 base, the J end lost 3 bases, and 4 bases lay between the germline ends. The germline V gene encodes CDR1 LGHNT and CDR2 FRNRAP. For the CDR3, the DNA is TGTGCTAGTGGTTTGGCCAACAATCAGCCCCAGCATTTT. It encodes CASGLANNQPQHF.

This rearrangement joins TRBV12-3 or TRBV12-4 to TRBJ2-7, with D unresolved. The ends were cut back, 3 bases at V and 3 bases at J, with 9 bases in the middle. CDR3 length: 13 amino acids. CDR3 nucleotides: TGTGCCAGCAGTTTTTCGTGGCTCTACGAGCAGTACTTC. This sequence encodes CASSFSWLYEQYF.

The J gene is TRBJ2-2, the V gene TRBV5-1, with a weak D call TRBD1 (6 bases). The CDR3 totals 16 residues. Trimming cost V 9 bases and J 1 base, with 19 bases left between them. Germline V gene lookup returns CDR1 SGHRS and CDR2 YFSETQ. Here the CDR3 reads CANKNYTDRNTGELFF. The DNA for the CDR3 is TGCGCCAACAAAAATTACACGGACAGGAACACCGGGGAGCTGTTTTTT.